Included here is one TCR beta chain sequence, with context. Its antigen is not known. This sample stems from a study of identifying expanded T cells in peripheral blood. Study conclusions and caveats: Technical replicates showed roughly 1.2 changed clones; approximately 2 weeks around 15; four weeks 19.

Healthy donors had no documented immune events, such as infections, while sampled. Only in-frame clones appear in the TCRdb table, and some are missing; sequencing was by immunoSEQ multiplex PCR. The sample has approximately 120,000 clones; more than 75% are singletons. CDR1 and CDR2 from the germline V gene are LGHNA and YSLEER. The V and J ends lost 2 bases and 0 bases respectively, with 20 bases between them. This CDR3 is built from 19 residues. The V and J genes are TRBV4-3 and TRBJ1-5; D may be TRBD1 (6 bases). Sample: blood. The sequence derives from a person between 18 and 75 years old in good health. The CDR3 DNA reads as TGCGCCAGCAGCCAAAATTGGGTCCCGGGACACCGTAGCAATCAGCCCCAGCATTTT. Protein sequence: CASSQNWVPGHRSNQPQHF.